This TCR beta chain was identified during a study of T cells in Graves' hyperthyroidism and ophthalmopathy. Worth noting for this clonotype: A clone one base away is much larger, so this may be a read error.

This CDR3 contains 15 residues. The TCR beta CDR3 regions underwent amplification using RNA transcripts as the source. The study used the HTBI primer set for a first-round RT-PCR of the TCR CDR3. TCRdb ran MiXCR on the multiplex PCR reads and lists one entry per CDR3 protein. The sample gives around 450,000 distinct CDR3 sequences, approximately 14% of which show up once; over 12% is in the top ten. The receptor was derived from a woman between 18 and 29 years old with Graves' hyperthyroidism. V and J are TRBV12-3 or TRBV12-4 and TRBJ2-1, with a possible D match to TRBD1 (6 bases). The sequencing input was blood. The CDR3 is CASSPTGIVYNEQLF. The CDR3 nucleotides are TGTGCCAGCAGCCCAACAGGGATCGTCTACAATGAGCAGCTCTTC.